These T cell receptor beta chains were read from a single sample in a study of T-cell reconstitution after alpha-beta-depleted transplantation in children. TCRdb re-called the PCR reads through MiXCR, storing one row per CDR3 protein. The sample yields about 980,000 distinct CDR3 sequences, around 30% seen once. The sample in question was PBMCs, mostly from graft donor cells, obtained 360 days after TCRalphabeta/CD19-depleted stem cell transplant. Receptors were obtained from a boy under two years old who had a stem cell transplant for SCID, so the T cells may come from the graft donor. CDR3s leave out the opening cysteine and the closing phenylalanine or tryptophan. The order of the fields is clone size, V gene, J gene, CDR3 protein. Some rows have no size entry. The others give once, few or many, or a class for an expanded clone.

size: NA
V: TRBV9
J: TRBJ1-1
CDR3: ASTRQAGNTEAF

size: NA
V: TRBV6-2/TRBV6-3
J: TRBJ1-1
CDR3: ASSYYPRDTEAF

size: NA
V: TRBV5-1
J: TRBJ1-3
CDR3: ASRPRPGTSGNTIY

size: NA
V: TRBV4-3
J: TRBJ2-3
CDR3: ASSQEATQY

size: NA
V: TRBV7-2
J: TRBJ2-2
CDR3: ASSLFLGVTGELF

size: NA
V: TRBV25-1
J: TRBJ2-4
CDR3: ASSENAGTPS

size: NA
V: TRBV25-1
J: TRBJ1-2
CDR3: ASSKEDLITSYGYT

size: few
V: TRBV18
J: TRBJ2-7
CDR3: ASSLTGQLLYEQY

size: NA
V: TRBV6-2/TRBV6-3
J: TRBJ2-5
CDR3: ASSPTRGIQETQY

size: few
V: TRBV29-1
J: TRBJ2-1
CDR3: SGMRGNEQF

size: few
V: TRBV11-2
J: TRBJ1-1
CDR3: ASSLSLFTEAF

size: NA
V: TRBV29-1
J: TRBJ2-4
CDR3: SVVSGGNIQY

size: NA
V: TRBV9
J: TRBJ1-1
CDR3: ASSPLPASEAF

size: few
V: TRBV15
J: TRBJ2-5
CDR3: ATKDSTGETQY

size: NA
V: TRBV7-9
J: TRBJ2-3
CDR3: ASSLLGQGNADTQY

size: NA
V: TRBV20-1
J: TRBJ2-3
CDR3: SAARLAGGPDTQY

size: few
V: TRBV12-3/TRBV12-4
J: TRBJ2-1
CDR3: ASSPPRGVSYNEQF

size: NA
V: TRBV10-3
J: TRBJ2-5
CDR3: AISRDQETQY

size: NA
V: TRBV30
J: TRBJ2-7
CDR3: AWSGRDRQPSSPFKSSYEQY

size: few
V: TRBV5-1
J: TRBJ2-3
CDR3: ASSWDSLTDTQY

size: few
V: TRBV5-5
J: TRBJ2-2
CDR3: ASSGGQVNTGELF

size: few
V: TRBV2
J: TRBJ2-3
CDR3: ASSWAGVNTDTQY

size: once
V: TRBV6-1
J: TRBJ2-4
CDR3: ASSPDRGQGNIQY

size: NA
V: TRBV4-3
J: TRBJ1-4
CDR3: ASSQMRGNNEKLF

size: NA
V: TRBV20-1
J: TRBJ2-7
CDR3: SARAYGQGRSYEQY

size: many
V: TRBV6-1
J: TRBJ2-5
CDR3: ASSPLVREAQY

size: once
V: TRBV20-1
J: TRBJ2-5
CDR3: SALKGSQETQY

size: NA
V: TRBV5-1
J: TRBJ2-3
CDR3: ASSKTSGGALGTDTQY

size: NA
V: TRBV12-3/TRBV12-4
J: TRBJ2-3
CDR3: ASSLGSGGLRQQGTDTQY

size: NA
V: TRBV15
J: TRBJ1-1
CDR3: ATIQGHSKDTEAF

size: few
V: TRBV7-2
J: TRBJ2-3
CDR3: ASSNRGSTDTQY

size: NA
V: TRBV6-1
J: TRBJ2-5
CDR3: ASSQTMDSQETQY

size: many
V: TRBV5-1
J: TRBJ1-5
CDR3: ASSLEGLSNQPQH

size: NA
V: TRBV5-6
J: TRBJ2-1
CDR3: ASSLGTSARTYNEQF

size: NA
V: TRBV7-2
J: TRBJ2-7
CDR3: ASSPMGRERYEQY

size: NA
V: TRBV12-3/TRBV12-4
J: TRBJ2-1
CDR3: ASQVDRRYEQF

size: few
V: TRBV28
J: TRBJ1-6
CDR3: ASNGSPLH

size: NA
V: TRBV20-1
J: TRBJ2-1
CDR3: SARTSRSHEQF

size: NA
V: TRBV11-2
J: TRBJ2-5
CDR3: ASSRLDRYQETQY

size: NA
V: TRBV3-1
J: TRBJ2-3
CDR3: ASSQGAGLSTDTQY

size: few
V: TRBV9
J: TRBJ2-7
CDR3: ASSVGSGNGYEQY

size: NA
V: TRBV5-5
J: TRBJ2-1
CDR3: ASSPVNNEQF

size: NA
V: TRBV20-1
J: TRBJ2-3
CDR3: SATPLGDTQY

size: few
V: TRBV20-1
J: TRBJ2-7
CDR3: SASLGHGDYEQY

size: once
V: TRBV4-1
J: TRBJ2-5
CDR3: ASSQSPVAKETQY

size: NA
V: TRBV7-3
J: TRBJ2-7
CDR3: ACSEQGRVATYEQY

size: NA
V: TRBV7-9
J: TRBJ2-2
CDR3: ASSLGSGDLNTGELF

size: few
V: TRBV4-2
J: TRBJ2-1
CDR3: ASSQDAGGPHNEQF